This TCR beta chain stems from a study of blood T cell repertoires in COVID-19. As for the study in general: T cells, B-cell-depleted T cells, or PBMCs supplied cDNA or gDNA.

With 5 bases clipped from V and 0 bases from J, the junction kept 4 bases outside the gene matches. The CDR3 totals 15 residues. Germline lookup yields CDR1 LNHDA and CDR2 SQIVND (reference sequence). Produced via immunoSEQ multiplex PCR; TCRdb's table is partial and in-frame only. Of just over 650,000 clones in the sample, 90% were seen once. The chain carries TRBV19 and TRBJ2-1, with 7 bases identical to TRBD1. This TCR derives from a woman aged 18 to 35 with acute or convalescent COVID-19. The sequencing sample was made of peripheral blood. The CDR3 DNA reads TGTGCCAGTAGTCCGACAGGGAGCTCCTACAATGAGCAGTTCTTC. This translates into CASSPTGSSYNEQFF.